Sequencing of this T cell receptor (beta chain) was carried out in a study of blood T cells in healthy people across ages. This clonotype was counted at least ten times. Together with a sample-barcoded 5' primer, a J-beta primer mix was included in a second PCR lasting about 7 to 12 cycles. TCRdb itself ran the 5' RACE reads through MiXCR, one entry per CDR3 protein. The repertoire holds around 1,900,000 distinct CDR3 sequences, with roughly 43% as singletons. Looked up from germline, CDR1 is LGHDT and CDR2 is YNNKEL (reference sequence). V shed 4 bases and J shed 4 bases, with 13 bases lying between them. The CDR3 runs to 14 residues.

The TCR comes from a human donor in good health. Sequencing used blood. The rearrangement uses TRBV3-1 and TRBJ1-2; D may be TRBD1 (5 bases). CDR3 region: CASSLTAGLYGYTF. The DNA of the CDR3 is TGTGCCAGCAGCCTTACGGCGGGACTCTATGGCTACACCTTC. Combining the CDR3 with reference TRBV3-1 and TRBJ1-2 gives the whole variable domain DTAVSQTPKYLVTQMGNDKSIKCEQNLGHDTMYWYKQDSKKFLKIMFSYNNKELIINETVPNRFSPKSPDKAHLNLHINSLELGDSAVYFCASSLTAGLYGYTFGSGTRLTVV.